The following is a T cell receptor (beta chain) sequence with its context. CDR1 is MNHEY and CDR2 is SVGAGI in the germline V gene. V was pared by 7 bases and J by 2 bases, with 7 bases of the junction left unmatched. The CDR3 is 14 amino acids. This entry comes from a study of blood T cell repertoires in COVID-19. Across the study: Sites in the United States, Italy and Spain provided acute and convalescent COVID-19 samples. T cells, B-cell-depleted T cells, or PBMCs provided the cDNA or gDNA that served as material.

Per the study methods: For nucleated cells, counts were estimated from reference gene primer amplification. Here immunoSEQ multiplex PCR was the method, and the copy in TCRdb shows in-frame clones only, minus some. V and J calls and clone size follow that table, whereas D and trimming were derived from the DNA. The sample lists some 300,000 clones; approximately 89% were seen once. Sequenced: peripheral blood. The receptor comes from a woman in her 30s who had recovered from COVID-19. This sequence joins TRBV6-5 and TRBJ1-2, with TRBD1 identical over 7 bases. The CDR3 DNA reads as TGTGCCAGCAACAAGATGGGACAGAACTATGGCTACACCTTC. This gives the protein CASNKMGQNYGYTF.